Listed below are T cell receptor beta chains from one sample, sequenced in a study of T cells after yellow fever vaccination. TCRdb reprocessed the 5' RACE reads via MiXCR and lists one record per CDR3 protein. The repertoire holds 40,000 to 50,000 distinct CDR3 sequences, with 6.5% to 8.5% as singletons. The material was CD8+ T cells not binding an NS4B(214-222) dextramer, sorted from PBMCs, obtained 45 days after the yellow fever booster vaccination. The receptors shown here come from a man aged 25 to 40 who received the YFV17D yellow fever vaccine. Each CDR3 is given without its conserved first and last residue. Fields, in order: CDR3 protein, D gene, V gene, J gene. A D gene is named only where the DNA matches it firmly.

ASSPGLRTEAF	NA	TRBV5-6	TRBJ1-1
ASSSWDSRSEEQF	NA	TRBV11-2	TRBJ2-1
AGSSGSGEQF	TRBD2	TRBV5-6	TRBJ2-1
ASSQDPTSGRYNEQF	TRBD2	TRBV4-3	TRBJ2-1
SPVFMEGSTDTQY	NA	TRBV29-1	TRBJ2-3
ASSFSGGVEQY	TRBD1	TRBV12-3/TRBV12-4	TRBJ2-7
ASSYFPGQGAHEQF	TRBD1	TRBV6-5	TRBJ2-1
ASNGQDGTQY	TRBD1	TRBV2	TRBJ2-5
SARKFGGFYNEQF	NA	TRBV20-1	TRBJ2-1
ASSSSGTRQY	NA	TRBV5-1	TRBJ2-7
ASSLGRGEQY	NA	TRBV11-2	TRBJ2-7
AISPDSPYYNEQF	NA	TRBV14	TRBJ2-1
ASSTPTTEATYEQY	NA	TRBV7-9	TRBJ2-7
ASSLDEERGHRTDTQY	NA	TRBV5-6	TRBJ2-3
ASGPEQF	NA	TRBV7-9	TRBJ2-1
ASRAFGGLETQY	NA	TRBV28	TRBJ2-5
SAPGRLTSSYNEQF	TRBD2	TRBV20-1	TRBJ2-1
ASSHPSIRIGGLPEAF	NA	TRBV3-1	TRBJ1-1
ASNGEINTGELF	NA	TRBV5-1	TRBJ2-2
SARVVSDNYGYT	NA	TRBV20-1	TRBJ1-2
ASSPPGGREQF	TRBD2	TRBV11-2	TRBJ2-1
ASINRDLGYT	NA	TRBV7-2	TRBJ1-2
ASSLGLATEAF	NA	TRBV12-3/TRBV12-4	TRBJ1-1
ASGLVGGRSSYEQY	NA	TRBV12-5	TRBJ2-7
SCGSGDETQY	NA	TRBV29-1	TRBJ2-5
ASSFSPRGGASYNEQF	NA	TRBV7-6	TRBJ2-1
ASSYSQINQPQH	NA	TRBV6-2/TRBV6-3	TRBJ1-5
SAREVRGSNQPQH	NA	TRBV20-1	TRBJ1-5
ASSLPDRTSTDTQY	NA	TRBV27	TRBJ2-3
ASSFLAGVYEQY	TRBD2	TRBV11-2	TRBJ2-7
ASSYSTSGTVAYEQY	TRBD2	TRBV6-5	TRBJ2-7
ASSTGTSVYEQY	TRBD2	TRBV4-2	TRBJ2-7
ASSLYGDQGAGL	TRBD1	TRBV28	TRBJ2-1
ATSGMEQSDTQY	NA	TRBV24-1	TRBJ2-3
ASSSTGSEQF	NA	TRBV7-3	TRBJ2-1
SASSPAGGRGEQY	TRBD2	TRBV20-1	TRBJ2-7
ASTLGGSAEAF	NA	TRBV12-3/TRBV12-4	TRBJ1-1
ASSFRDTAYEQY	NA	TRBV7-9	TRBJ2-7
ASSHRTGSTDTQY	TRBD1	TRBV4-3	TRBJ2-3
ASSPTSGQANTGELF	NA	TRBV19	TRBJ2-2
ASSPGLAGGETQY	TRBD2	TRBV4-3	TRBJ2-5
ASGSTSGSYNEQF	TRBD2	TRBV12-5	TRBJ2-1
ASSPRQGAISRNEQF	TRBD1	TRBV27	TRBJ2-1